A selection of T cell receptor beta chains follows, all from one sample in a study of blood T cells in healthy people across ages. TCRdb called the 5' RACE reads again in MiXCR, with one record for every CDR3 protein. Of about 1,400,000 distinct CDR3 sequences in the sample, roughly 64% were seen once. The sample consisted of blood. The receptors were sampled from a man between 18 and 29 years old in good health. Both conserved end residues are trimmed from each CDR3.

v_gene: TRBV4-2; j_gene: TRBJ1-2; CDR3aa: ASSQEQDPLYGYT
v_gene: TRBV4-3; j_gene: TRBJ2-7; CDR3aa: ASSQTDRGSYEQY
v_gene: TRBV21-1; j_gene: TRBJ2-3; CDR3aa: ASSKVWGPVVTDTQY
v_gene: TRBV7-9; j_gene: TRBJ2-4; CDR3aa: ASSLRGNIQY
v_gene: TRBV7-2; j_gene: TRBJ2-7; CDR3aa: ASSSQGRAVYEQY
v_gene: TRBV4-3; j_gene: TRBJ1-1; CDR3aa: ASSQGLQVGKDEAF
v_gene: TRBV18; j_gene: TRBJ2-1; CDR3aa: ASSRTGDGNEQF
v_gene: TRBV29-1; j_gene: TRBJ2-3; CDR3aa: SVEDRAGGHHTDTQY
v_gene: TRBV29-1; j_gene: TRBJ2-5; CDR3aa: SVEDLGIDTLGGETQY
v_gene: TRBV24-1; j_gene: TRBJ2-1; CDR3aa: ATIWGSYNEQF
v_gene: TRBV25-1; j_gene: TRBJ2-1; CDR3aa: ASSESRRERF
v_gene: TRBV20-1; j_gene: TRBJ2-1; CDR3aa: GAGWAINEQF
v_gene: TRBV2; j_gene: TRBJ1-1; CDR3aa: ASQGGWTEAF
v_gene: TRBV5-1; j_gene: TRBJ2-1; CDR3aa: ASHLALADPDNEQF
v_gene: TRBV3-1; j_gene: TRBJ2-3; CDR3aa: ASSQDPGPDTQY
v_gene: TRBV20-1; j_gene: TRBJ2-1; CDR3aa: SARAGYDSYNEQF
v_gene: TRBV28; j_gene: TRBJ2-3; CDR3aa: ASRRDRVWGDTQY
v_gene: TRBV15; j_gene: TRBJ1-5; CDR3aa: ATSKLGSSNQPQH
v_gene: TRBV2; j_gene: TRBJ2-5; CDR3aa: ASRSTSGQETQY
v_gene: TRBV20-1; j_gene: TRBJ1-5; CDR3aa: SARVPGQTNQPQH
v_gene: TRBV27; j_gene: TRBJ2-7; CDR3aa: ASSATTVGEQY
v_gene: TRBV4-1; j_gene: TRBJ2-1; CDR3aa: ASSQVSRAEYNEQF
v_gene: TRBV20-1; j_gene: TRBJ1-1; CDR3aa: SARSLVNTEAF
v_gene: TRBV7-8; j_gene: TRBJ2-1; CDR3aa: ASSLRAGGGSYNEQF
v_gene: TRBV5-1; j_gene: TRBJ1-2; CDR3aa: ASSLGTGDFYGYT
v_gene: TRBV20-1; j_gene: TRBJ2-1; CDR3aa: SARNHRGQVEQF